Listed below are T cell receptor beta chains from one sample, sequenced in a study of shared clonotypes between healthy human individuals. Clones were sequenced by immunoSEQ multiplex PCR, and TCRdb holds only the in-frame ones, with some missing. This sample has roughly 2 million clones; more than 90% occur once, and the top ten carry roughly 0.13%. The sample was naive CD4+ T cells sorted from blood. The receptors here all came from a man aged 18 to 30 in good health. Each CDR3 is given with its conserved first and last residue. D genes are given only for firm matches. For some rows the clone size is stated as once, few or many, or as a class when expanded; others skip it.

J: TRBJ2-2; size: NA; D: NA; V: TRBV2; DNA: TGTGCCAGCACCCAGTCCGGGCCCAACACCGGGGAGCTGTTTTTT; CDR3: CASTQSGPNTGELFF
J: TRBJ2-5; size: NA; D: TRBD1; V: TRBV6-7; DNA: TGTGCCAGCAGTCCTCTCGACAGGGGGCCTCAAGAGACCCAGTACTTC; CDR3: CASSPLDRGPQETQYF
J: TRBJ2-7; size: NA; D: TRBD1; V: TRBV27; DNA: TGTGCCAGCAGGAAGGGACAGGGGGCAACCTACGAGCAGTACTTC; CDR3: CASRKGQGATYEQYF
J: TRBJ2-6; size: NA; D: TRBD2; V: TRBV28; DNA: TGTGCCAGCAGTTTACCCCCAGGGAGGGACGGGGCCAACGTCCTGACTTTC; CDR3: CASSLPPGRDGANVLTF
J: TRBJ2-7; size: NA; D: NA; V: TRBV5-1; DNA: TGCGCCAGCAGCTCGGCGGGTGGTTCCTACGAGCAGTACTTC; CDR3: CASSSAGGSYEQYF
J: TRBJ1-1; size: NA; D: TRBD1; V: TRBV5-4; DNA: TGTGCCAGCAGCTTGGAGGGGGCTTCAGGCACTGAAGCTTTCTTT; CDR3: CASSLEGASGTEAFF
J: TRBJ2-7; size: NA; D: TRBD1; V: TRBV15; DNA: TGTGCCACCTCCGGGACAGGGCCCTACGAGCAGTACTTC; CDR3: CATSGTGPYEQYF
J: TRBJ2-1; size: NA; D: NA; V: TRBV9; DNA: TGTGCCAGCAGCGTAGTGAAGGGGAGTGAGCAGTTCTTC; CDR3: CASSVVKGSEQFF
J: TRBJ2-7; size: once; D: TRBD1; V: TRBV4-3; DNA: TGCGCCAGCAGCCAAGCGATGGGACAGGGAGCCTACGAGCAGTACTTC; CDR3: CASSQAMGQGAYEQYF
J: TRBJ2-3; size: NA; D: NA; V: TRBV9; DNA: TGTGCCAGCAGCCCTTCAGGGACAGATACGCAGTATTTT; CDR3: CASSPSGTDTQYF
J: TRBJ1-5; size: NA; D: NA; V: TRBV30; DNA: TGTGCCTGGAGTGCAGGGAGTGGCCAGCCCCAGCATTTT; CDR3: CAWSAGSGQPQHF
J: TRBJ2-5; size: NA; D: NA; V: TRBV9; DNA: TGTGCCAGCAGCGTGGGGGCCCAAGAGACCCAGTACTTC; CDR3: CASSVGAQETQYF
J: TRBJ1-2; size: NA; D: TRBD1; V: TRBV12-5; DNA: TGTGCTAGTGGTTTGTTAACCGGGACAGCGACTAACTATGGCTACACCTTC; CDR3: CASGLLTGTATNYGYTF
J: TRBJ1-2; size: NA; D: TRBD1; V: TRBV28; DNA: TGTGCCAACGGGGACAGTCGGGGCTACACCTTC; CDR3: CANGDSRGYTF
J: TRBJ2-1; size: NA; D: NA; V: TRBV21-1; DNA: TGTGCCAGCAAGCATAACTCCGATGAGCAGTTCTTC; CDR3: CASKHNSDEQFF
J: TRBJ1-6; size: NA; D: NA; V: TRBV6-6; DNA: TGTGCCAGCAGTTACTCGGCAGCCAACTATAATTCACCCCTCCACTTT; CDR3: CASSYSAANYNSPLHF
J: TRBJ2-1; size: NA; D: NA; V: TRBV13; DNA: TGTGCCAGCAGCCTTCGGGAAATGGGTGAGCAGTTCTTC; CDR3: CASSLREMGEQFF
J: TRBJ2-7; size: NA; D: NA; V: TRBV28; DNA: TGTGCCAGCACCTCCGGAACAGTCAACTACGAGCAGTACTTC; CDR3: CASTSGTVNYEQYF
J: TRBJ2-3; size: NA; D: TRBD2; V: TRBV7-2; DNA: TGTGCCAGCAGAGCTAGCGGGAACACAGATACGCAGTATTTT; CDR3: CASRASGNTDTQYF
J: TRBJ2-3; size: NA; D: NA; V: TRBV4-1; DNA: TGCGCCAGCAGAGCCAGATTCACGCAGTATTTT; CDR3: CASRARFTQYF
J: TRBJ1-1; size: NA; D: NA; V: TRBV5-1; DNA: TGCGCCAGCAGCGTGGGACGATCTCCCACTGAAGCTTTCTTT; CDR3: CASSVGRSPTEAFF
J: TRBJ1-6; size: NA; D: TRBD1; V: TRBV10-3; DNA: TGTGCCATCAGTATGGGACAGGGGGCTACTTCACCCCTCCACTTT; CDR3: CAISMGQGATSPLHF
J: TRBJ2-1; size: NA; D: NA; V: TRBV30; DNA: TGTGCCTGGAGTGTACGAGGGAAGGGCGATGAGCAGTTCTTC; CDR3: CAWSVRGKGDEQFF
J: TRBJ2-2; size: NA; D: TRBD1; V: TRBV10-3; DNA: TGTGCCATTCCTAAGCGGCGACAGGGTCCCGGGGAGCTGTTTTTT; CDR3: CAIPKRRQGPGELFF
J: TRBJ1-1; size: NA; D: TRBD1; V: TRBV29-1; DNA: TGCAGCGTTGGGGTGACACAGGGGAGGGACACTGAAGCTTTCTTT; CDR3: CSVGVTQGRDTEAFF
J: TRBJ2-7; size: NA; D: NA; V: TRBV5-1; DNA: TGCGCCAGCAGCTTAGGTAAAGATGGACTGATGCCCTACGAGCAGTACTTC; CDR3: CASSLGKDGLMPYEQYF
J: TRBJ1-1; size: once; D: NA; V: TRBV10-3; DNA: TGTGCCATCAGTGCCGGGGGGAACACTGAAGCTTTCTTT; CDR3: CAISAGGNTEAFF
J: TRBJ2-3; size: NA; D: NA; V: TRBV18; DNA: TGTGCCAGCTCACCACCGGTGGGTAGCGGCACAGATACGCAGTATTTT; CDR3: CASSPPVGSGTDTQYF
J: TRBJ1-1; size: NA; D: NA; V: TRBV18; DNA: TGTGCCAGCTCACAGGGAAGGGGAGACACTGAAGCTTTCTTT; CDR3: CASSQGRGDTEAFF
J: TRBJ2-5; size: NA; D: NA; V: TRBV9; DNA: TGTGCCAGCACCCCGGGGTATAGGTCGATGGAGACCCAGTACTTC; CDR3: CASTPGYRSMETQYF
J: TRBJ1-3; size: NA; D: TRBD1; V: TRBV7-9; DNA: TGTGCCAGCAGCTCGAGGGGACAGGGGTATGGAAACACCATATATTTT; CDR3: CASSSRGQGYGNTIYF
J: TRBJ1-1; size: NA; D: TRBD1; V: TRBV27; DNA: TGTGCCAGCAGATACAGGGGTAGAACTGAAGCTTTCTTT; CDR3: CASRYRGRTEAFF
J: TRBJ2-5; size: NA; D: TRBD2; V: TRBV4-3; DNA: TGCGCCAGCAGCCAAGGGCTGGCGGGAGTGGAGACCCAGTACTTC; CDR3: CASSQGLAGVETQYF
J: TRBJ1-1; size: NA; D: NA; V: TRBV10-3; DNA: TGTGCCATCAGTGATAGGGCAGACACTGAAGCTTTCTTT; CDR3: CAISDRADTEAFF
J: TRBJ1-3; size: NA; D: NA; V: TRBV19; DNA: TGTGCCAGTCTCGATGGGAGCTCTGGAAACACCATATATTTT; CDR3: CASLDGSSGNTIYF
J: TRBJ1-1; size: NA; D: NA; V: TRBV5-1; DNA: TGCGCCAGCAGCGAGCAGGTGGGCACTGAAGCTTTCTTT; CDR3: CASSEQVGTEAFF
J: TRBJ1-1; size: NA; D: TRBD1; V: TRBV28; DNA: TGTGCCAGCAGGAAATACGCGAGACAGGGAAAACTAAGGAACACTGAAGCTTTCTTT; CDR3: CASRKYARQGKLRNTEAFF
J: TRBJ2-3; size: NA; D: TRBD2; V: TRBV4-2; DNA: TGTGCCAGCAGCCAATCTAGCGGGGGGTCGAATACGCAGTATTTT; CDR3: CASSQSSGGSNTQYF
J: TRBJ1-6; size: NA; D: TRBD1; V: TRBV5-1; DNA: TGCGCCAGCAGCCCGGGACAGCAAAAATCCCTCCACTTT; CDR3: CASSPGQQKSLHF
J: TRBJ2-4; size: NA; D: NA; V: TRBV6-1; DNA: TGTGCCAGCAGAGGGCGAAGGGATAACATTCAGTACTTC; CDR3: CASRGRRDNIQYF
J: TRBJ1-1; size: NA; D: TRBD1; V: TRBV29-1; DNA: TGCAGCGCCCGGACAGGGTGGCCTAACACTGAAGCTTTCTTT; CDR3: CSARTGWPNTEAFF
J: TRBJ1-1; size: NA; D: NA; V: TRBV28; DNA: TGTGCCAGCTTTTCCGGGACTGAAGCTTTCTTT; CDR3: CASFSGTEAFF
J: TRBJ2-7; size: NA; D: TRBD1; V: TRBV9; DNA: TGTGCCAGCAGCCCAACACAGGGGATCACCCCCTACGAGCAGTACTTC; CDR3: CASSPTQGITPYEQYF
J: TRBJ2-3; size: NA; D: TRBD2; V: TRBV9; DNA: TGTGCCAGCAGCCCTTCGGGACTAGCGGGAGGGATCGAGTATTTT; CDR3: CASSPSGLAGGIEYF
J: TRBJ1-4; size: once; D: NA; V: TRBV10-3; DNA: TGTGCCACCGGCCGGGGCCTTGCAACTAATGAAAAACTGTTTTTT; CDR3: CATGRGLATNEKLFF
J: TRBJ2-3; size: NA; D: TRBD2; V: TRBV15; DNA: TGTGCCACCAGCAGGAGAAGCGGGGGGGCCGGAGATACGCAGTATTTT; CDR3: CATSRRSGGAGDTQYF
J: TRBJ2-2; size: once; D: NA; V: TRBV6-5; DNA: TGTGCCAGCAGTTCCATGCTACTTCTGCCCGGGGAGCTGTTTTTT; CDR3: CASSSMLLLPGELFF
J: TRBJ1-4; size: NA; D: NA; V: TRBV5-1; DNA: TGCGCCAGCAGCTTGGGAAGGGGTATGACTAATGAAAAACTGTTTTTT; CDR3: CASSLGRGMTNEKLFF
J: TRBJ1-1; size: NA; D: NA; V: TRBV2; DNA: TGTGCCAGCAGTGGTGGTCAGGGGAATGGGTACACTGAAGCTTTCTTT; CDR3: CASSGGQGNGYTEAFF
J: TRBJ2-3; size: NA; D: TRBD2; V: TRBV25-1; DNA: TGTGCCAGCAGTGGGGGACTAGCGACAGATACGCAGTATTTT; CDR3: CASSGGLATDTQYF
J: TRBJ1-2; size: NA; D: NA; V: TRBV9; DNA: TGTGCCAGCAGCGTAGGGGCGCGGGGCTATGGCTACACCTTC; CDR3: CASSVGARGYGYTF